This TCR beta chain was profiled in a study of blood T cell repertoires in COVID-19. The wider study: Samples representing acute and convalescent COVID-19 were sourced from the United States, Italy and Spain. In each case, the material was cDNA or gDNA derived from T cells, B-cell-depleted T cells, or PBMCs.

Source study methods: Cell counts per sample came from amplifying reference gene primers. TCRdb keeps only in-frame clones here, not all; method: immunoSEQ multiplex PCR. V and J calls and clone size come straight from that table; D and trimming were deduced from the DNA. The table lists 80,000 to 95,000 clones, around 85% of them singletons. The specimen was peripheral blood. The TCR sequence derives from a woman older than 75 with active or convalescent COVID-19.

The CDR3 DNA reads as TGTGCCAGCAGTGTTATTTCTAGCGGGAGCACAGATACGCAGTATTTT. It specifies CASSVISSGSTDTQYF. The chain combines TRBV6-1 with TRBJ2-3, with TRBD2 matching 8 bases. Losses at the gene ends were 4 bases for V and 0 bases for J; bases not matched to a gene: 6. Germline V gene sequence: CDR1 MNHNS, CDR2 SASEGT. The CDR3 totals 16 residues.